Reported below is one T cell receptor beta chain. Germline-derived CDR1 and CDR2 are SNHLY and FYNNEI. Losses at the gene ends were 6 bases for V and 1 base for J; bases not matched to a gene: 5. This CDR3 has 14 residues. Sequencing was performed with immunoSEQ multiplex PCR; in TCRdb, only in-frame clones are kept and a portion is missing. The sample has 40,000 to 60,000 clones; about 88% are singletons. The data are from a study of radiotherapy plus CTLA-4 blockade in lung cancer. This sequence was found in a human donor with non-small cell lung cancer that progressed on radiotherapy plus ipilimumab. Some clones in this sample may be carry-over from other donors' samples. The specimen comprised peripheral blood, sampled from a patient treated with radiotherapy plus ipilimumab. The chain couples TRBV2 to TRBJ2-5; 7 bases map to TRBD1. The CDR3 DNA follows: TGTGCCAGCAGCCAACAGGGGACCCAAGAGACCCAGTACTTC. Translated, it gives CASSQQGTQETQYF.